This TCR beta chain was sequenced in a study of blood T cell repertoires in COVID-19. About the research overall: Sites across the United States, Italy and Spain contributed samples from acute and convalescent COVID-19.

Original methodology: Reference gene primer amplification gave estimated nucleated cell counts. Sequenced by immunoSEQ multiplex PCR; TCRdb stores in-frame clones only, minus some. That table gives V, J and clone size, and the DNA gave D and trimming. The table shows over 45,000 clones, with roughly 88% occurring only once. V lost 3 bases, J lost 3 bases, and 7 bases stayed unmatched. The CDR3 contains 15 residues. The germline V gene encodes CDR1 SGHNT and CDR2 YYREEE (reference sequence). The sequence was collected from a man aged 70-80 years with acute or convalescent COVID-19. Input material: peripheral blood. This sequence joins TRBV5-4 and TRBJ2-5; 8 nucleotides line up with TRBD2. This CDR3 reads CASSSGGAREETQYF. The CDR3 DNA reads as TGTGCCAGCAGCTCCGGGGGGGCTCGAGAAGAGACCCAGTACTTC. Looking up the rest from reference TRBV5-4 and TRBJ2-5 gives the full variable domain: ETGVTQSPTHLIKTRGQQVTLRCSSQSGHNTVSWYQQALGQGPQFIFQYYREEENGRGNFPPRFSGLQFPNYSSELNVNALELDDSALYLCASSSGGAREETQYFGPGTRLLVL.